What follows are 16 T cell receptor beta chains derived from one specimen sequenced in a study of blood T cell repertoires in COVID-19. Some clones are missing from TCRdb's copy, which holds only in-frame ones; the method was immunoSEQ multiplex PCR. The sample yields more than 100,000 clones, roughly 75% seen once. Sequencing was done on a sample of peripheral blood. All receptors derive from a man aged 55-75 years with active or convalescent COVID-19.

This clone appeared a single time. The rearrangement uses TRBV7-9 and TRBJ1-2; 11 positions match TRBD1. Trimming removed 4 bases from V and 7 bases from J; junction bases left unmatched: 5. Per germline, CDR1 SEHNR and CDR2 FQNEAQ (reference sequence). The CDR3 contains 14 residues. This chain's CDR3 is CASSSAGTGGGYTF. In DNA, the CDR3 is TGTGCCAGCAGCTCTGCCGGGACAGGGGGTGGCTACACCTTC.

A remark on this clone: The sample carries other DNA sequences with the same CDR3. This rearrangement joins TRBV7-6 to TRBJ2-1; D might be TRBD2 (5 bases). CDR1 SGHVS and CDR2 FNYEAQ come from the germline V gene. CDR3 size: 12 residues. Trimming took 5 bases from V and 6 from J, leaving 8 bases between them. The CDR3 region is CASSLTSNEQFF. CDR3 in DNA: TGTGCCAGCAGCCTAACTAGCAATGAGCAGTTCTTC.

This clone came up many times. Different DNA sequences within this sample yield the same CDR3. The chain uses TRBV5-5 and TRBJ2-7, with D hard to call. In germline, CDR1 is SGHKS, CDR2 YYEKEE (reference sequence). The germline V and J ends were trimmed by 4 bases and 3 bases, with 5 bases remaining between them. CDR3 length equals 11 residues. The CDR3 loop reads CASSRDYEQYF. CDR3 DNA: TGTGCCAGCAGCCGCGACTACGAGCAGTACTTC.

V gene TRBV5-4 combines with J gene TRBJ2-3; possibly TRBD2 for D (5 bases). This CDR3 has 13 amino acids. CDR1 and CDR2 (germline): SGHNT, YYREEE (reference sequence). V shed 1 base and J shed 4 bases, with 7 bases lying between them. The CDR3 DNA reads as TGTGCCAGCAGCTTGCGAGGGCCAGATACGCAGTATTTT. This encodes CASSLRGPDTQYF.

This chain connects TRBV5-6 to TRBJ2-7, with 8 bases aligning to TRBD1. The CDR3 totals 17 residues. CDR1 and CDR2 (germline): SGHDT, YYEEEE. The V gene end was trimmed by 0 bases and the J gene end by 5 bases; junction bases not matched to a gene: 13. DNA of the CDR3: TGTGCCAGCAGCTTGGCGGCTAGGACAGGGCCAAGCAACGAGCAGTACTTC. Protein product: CASSLAARTGPSNEQYF.

The chain uses TRBV28 and TRBJ2-7; perhaps TRBD1 as D (6 bases). The CDR3 covers 14 residues. Germline-derived CDR1 and CDR2 are MDHEN and SYDVKM. The ends were cut back, 7 bases at V and 4 bases at J, with 17 bases in the middle. The CDR3 region is CASTGTLVWYEQYF. Written as DNA, the CDR3 is TGTGCCAGCACCGGGACACTGGTTTGGTACGAGCAGTACTTC.

The rearrangement joins TRBV5-4 to TRBJ2-7, with a tentative D call TRBD2 (7 bases). This CDR3 is built from 16 residues. The germline gives CDR1 SGHNT, CDR2 YYREEE (reference sequence). Deletions cut 6 bases from V and 2 bases from J, with 21 bases between. CDR3 in amino acids: CASTLGGASGAYEQYF. The DNA of the CDR3 is TGTGCCAGCACCCTGGGGGGGGCTAGCGGCGCCTACGAGCAGTACTTC.

V usage is TRBV18 and J usage is TRBJ2-1, with D perhaps matching TRBD1 (6 bases). Trimming took off 3 bases at V and 1 base at J, with 10 bases between the two ends. Per germline, CDR1 KGHSH and CDR2 LQKENI. This CDR3 has 15 residues. CDR3 amino acids: CASSPGQGSYNEQFF. In DNA, the CDR3 is TGTGCCAGCTCACCGGGACAAGGTTCCTACAATGAGCAGTTCTTC.

The rearrangement joins TRBV19 to TRBJ2-5; the D is unclear. V was cut by 4 bases and J by 1 base, with 16 bases left in between. Germline V gene sequence: CDR1 LNHDA, CDR2 SQIVND (reference sequence). CDR3 size: 16 residues. The CDR3 spells CASSRVTTASQETQYF. The CDR3 DNA reads TGTGCCAGTAGTAGGGTGACAACGGCCAGCCAAGAGACCCAGTACTTC.

This chain connects TRBV10-3 to TRBJ1-1, with D maybe TRBD1 (6 bases). CDR3 size: 13 residues. Germline values: CDR1 ENHRY, CDR2 SYGVKD. Trimming took off 10 bases at V and 1 base at J, with 13 bases between the two ends. The CDR3 region has the DNA TGTGCCACTAGGGGACAAGCGAACACTGAAGCTTTCTTT. Amino acids: CATRGQANTEAFF.

This clone was seen more than once but under ten times. The chain employs TRBV7-9 and TRBJ2-7, with 11 nucleotides matching TRBD2. Germline V CDR1 and CDR2: SEHNR, FQNEAQ (reference sequence). The V segment lost 5 bases and the J segment 4 bases; nucleotides outside the gene matches: 4. This CDR3 comprises 14 residues. CDR3: CASSPRLAGYEQYF. In DNA, the CDR3 is TGTGCCAGCAGCCCCCGACTAGCGGGGTACGAGCAGTACTTC.

The gene calls are TRBV12-3 or TRBV12-4 and TRBJ2-7, with 7 bases identical to TRBD2. CDR3 size: 12 residues. Unmatched junction bases numbered 0, after V lost 4 bases and J lost 3 bases. The CDR3 loop is CASSSGGYEQYF. Here the CDR3 DNA reads TGTGCCAGCAGTTCGGGAGGCTACGAGCAGTACTTC.

The chain has TRBV19 and TRBJ2-3; D possibly corresponds to TRBD2 (6 bases). Germline V lookup: CDR1 LNHDA, CDR2 SQIVND (reference sequence). The CDR3 sequence is 15 residues long. V was cut by 5 bases and J by 2 bases, with 14 bases left in between. In nucleotides, the CDR3 is TGTGCCAGTAGTCCTGGCGGGATCGTCACAGATACGCAGTATTTT. Protein sequence: CASSPGGIVTDTQYF.

This sequence joins TRBV18 and TRBJ1-1; 8 bases are a match to TRBD1. CDR1 and CDR2 from the germline V gene are KGHSH and LQKENI. CDR3 length: 17 residues. V lost 4 bases to trimming and J lost 1 base; unmatched junction nucleotides: 11. This CDR3 is CASSHNPRGRGNTEAFF. The CDR3, as DNA: TGTGCCAGCTCACATAACCCCAGGGGGCGGGGGAACACTGAAGCTTTCTTT.

The chain has TRBV18 and TRBJ2-7, with D perhaps TRBD2 (6 bases). Germline assignment: CDR1 KGHSH and CDR2 LQKENI. Trimming took 3 bases from V and 2 from J, leaving 11 bases between them. CDR3 size: 14 residues. The CDR3 is CASSPDGSTYEQYF. CDR3 bases: TGTGCCAGCTCACCCGACGGGAGCACCTACGAGCAGTACTTC.

This chain connects TRBV4-3 to TRBJ1-1; a possible D gene is TRBD1 (6 bases). Between the trimmed V and J ends, which lost 3 bases and 10 bases, there was a span of 18 bases. Germline lookup yields CDR1 LGHNA and CDR2 YSLEER. This CDR3 contains 14 residues. CDR3 coding DNA: TGCGCCAGCAGCCACCGGGACACGAGACTCGGAGCTTTCTTT. Amino acids: CASSHRDTRLGAFF.